Detailed here is one TCR beta chain. These data belong to a study of technical replicates of blood from several donors. The V gene's germline CDR1 is DFQATT and CDR2 SNEGSKA (reference sequence). The CDR3 covers 10 residues. Trimming stripped 4 bases from V and 6 bases from J, with 6 bases between. Profiling relied on immunoSEQ multiplex PCR, and the TCRdb table lists in-frame clones only, not all of them. This sample has approximately 74,000 clones, with about 87% found just once. The receptor was derived from a human donor in good health. Some clones in this sample may be carry-over from other donors' samples. The sequencing input was PBMCs. This chain links TRBV20-1 with TRBJ2-5; D is unresolved. CDR3 coding DNA: TGCAGTGCTAACGAGAAGACCCAGTACTTC. Its translation is CSANEKTQYF.